The 11 T cell receptor beta chains below were found in one sample sequenced in a study of glioma-infiltrating T cells. TCR alpha and beta CDR3 regions were amplified from RNA using iRepertoire nested multiplex PCR. TCRdb reanalysed the multiplex PCR reads using MiXCR and keeps one entry per CDR3 protein. This table has 90,000 to 110,000 distinct CDR3 sequences, around 25% appearing once. Sequencing was done on a sample of glioma tissue, nonneoplastic brain tissue, or PBMCs (not recorded which). These receptors all stem from a human donor with low-grade glioma or glioblastoma, undergoing nonglioma brain surgery, or in good health (not recorded which).

On this clonotype: A much bigger clone sits one base away, suggesting this may be a read error. This CDR3 fails to terminate in the conserved phenylalanine or tryptophan, so it likely reflects a read error. CDR3 sequence: CASSPGGSYNEQFL. In DNA form, the CDR3 reads TGTGCCAGCAGTCCGGGAGGCTCCTACAATGAGCAGTTCCTC. The chain carries TRBV12-3 or TRBV12-4 and TRBJ2-1; TRBD2 aligns across 7 bases. The V gene end was trimmed by 5 bases and the J gene end by 0 bases; junction bases not matched to a gene: 1. This CDR3 is 14 amino acids long.

This clonotype showed up many times. The genes are TRBV19 and TRBJ2-1, with D possibly called TRBD1 or TRBD2 (6 bases each). The CDR3 runs to 11 residues. With 2 bases removed from V and 15 bases from J, the gap between germline ends came to 11 bases. Per germline, CDR1 LNHDA and CDR2 SQIVND (reference sequence). The CDR3 bases are TGTGCCAGTAGTATAAGAGGGGGGTGGTTCTTC. Translated: CASSIRGGWFF.

In this sample, this clonotype turned up many times. The rearrangement joins TRBV7-3 to TRBJ2-1, with 8 bases identical to TRBD2. The germline V gene encodes CDR1 SGHTA and CDR2 FQGTGA. This CDR3 is 14 amino acids long. After removal of 5 bases from V and 9 bases from J, the junction contained 9 bases not matched to a gene. The CDR3 DNA is TGTGCCAGCAGCACCGGGACTAGGGGTGCTGAGCAGTTCTTC. It is translated as CASSTGTRGAEQFF.

The rearrangement joins TRBV20-1 to TRBJ2-7, with TRBD1 matching 9 bases. Germline trimming cut 6 bases from V and 4 bases from J; bases unmatched to any gene: 7. CDR1 is DFQATT and CDR2 is SNEGSKA in the germline V gene (reference sequence). This CDR3 has 13 amino acids. CDR3 region: CSAAGTGTYEQYF. The CDR3 coding sequence is TGCAGTGCCGCCGGGACAGGGACGTACGAGCAGTACTTC.

The DNA for the CDR3 is TGTGCCAGCAGCCAAGTGTCAACAGGGAACCCATTAAACACTGAAGCTTTCTTT. It is translated as CASSQVSTGNPLNTEAFF. V gene TRBV3-1 combines with J gene TRBJ1-1; a weak D match, TRBD1 (6 bases). The V and J ends lost 1 base and 2 bases respectively, with 20 bases between them. From germline, CDR1 is LGHDT and CDR2 YNNKEL (reference sequence). CDR3 length equals 18 residues.

This clonotype was recorded many times. The rearrangement uses TRBV5-1 and TRBJ1-1; perhaps TRBD1 as D (5 bases). This CDR3 spans 14 amino acids. Germline CDR1 and CDR2: SGHRS and YFSETQ. V lost 4 bases and J lost 4, with 14 bases in between. CDR3 nucleotide sequence: TGCGCCAGCAGCCAATCGAGGGGTGGCACTGAAGCTTTCTTT. This encodes CASSQSRGGTEAFF.

Comments on this clonotype: The DNA is omitted, as the CDR3 cannot be located on it reliably, and the CDR3 follows TCRdb's listing. The gene calls are TRBV7-2 and TRBJ1-5. CDR1 and CDR2 from the germline V gene are SGHTA and FQGNSA. The CDR3 spans 20 amino acids, including both terminal residues. The CDR3: CASSFYICSASLQIEQPQHF.

In this sample, this clonotype turned up many times. CDR3 in DNA: TGTGCCAGTTTATCTTGGGGACAGGGGGCACTAGGCAATCAGCCCCAGCATTTT. Protein: CASLSWGQGALGNQPQHF. The V and J genes are TRBV19 and TRBJ1-5; TRBD1 aligns across 12 bases. Germline CDR1 is LNHDA and CDR2 is SQIVND (reference sequence). J was trimmed by 2 bases and V by 8 bases; bases with no gene match: 13. The CDR3 extends over 18 amino acids.

V is TRBV20-1 and J is TRBJ1-1, with D unresolved. V lost 8 bases, J lost 5 bases, and 18 bases lay in between. Per germline, CDR1 DFQATT and CDR2 SNEGSKA (reference sequence). The CDR3 has 13 amino acids. DNA of the CDR3: TGCAGTTCTCCGGGCAATTCCGGGACTGAAGCTTTCTTT. This gives the protein CSSPGNSGTEAFF.

The sample holds many counts of this clonotype. This chain links TRBV6-2 or TRBV6-3 with TRBJ2-1; 12 bases align to TRBD2. Germline loops: CDR1 MNHEY, CDR2 SVGEGT. The CDR3 runs to 17 residues. V was pared by 7 bases and J by 2 bases, with 9 bases of the junction left unmatched. The CDR3 DNA is TGTGCCAGCACCCAGACTAGCGGGAGCCTTACCTACAATGAGCAGTTCTTC. Translated, it gives CASTQTSGSLTYNEQFF.

This clonotype has at least ten counts. This rearrangement joins TRBV9 to TRBJ1-5, with D unresolved. This CDR3 contains 13 residues. V dropped 0 bases and J dropped 3 bases, with 4 bases sitting between them. From germline, CDR1 is SGDLS and CDR2 YYNGEE. The CDR3 DNA sequence: TGTGCCAGCAGCGTAGCACCCAATCAGCCCCAGCATTTT. The encoded protein is CASSVAPNQPQHF.